Shown below are 7 T cell receptor beta chains from a single sample sequenced in a study of T cells after yellow fever vaccination. TCRdb re-analysed the 5' RACE reads in MiXCR, keeping a single row per CDR3 protein. The sample shows approximately 130,000 distinct CDR3 sequences, about 16% of them seen only once. This specimen consisted of CD8+ T cells sorted from PBMCs, obtained 5 days after the yellow fever booster vaccination. These receptors were obtained from a man aged 18-30 years who received the YFV17D yellow fever vaccine.

This clonotype was counted many times. This sequence joins TRBV4-2 and TRBJ2-7; D is unclear. The V gene lost 1 base and the J gene lost 0 bases, with 4 bases spanning the gap. Germline V gene lookup returns CDR1 LGHNA and CDR2 YNFKEQ. The length of the CDR3 is 13 residues. Here the CDR3 DNA reads TGTGCCAGCAGCCAAGGAATCTCCTACGAGCAGTACTTC. Amino acids: CASSQGISYEQYF.

This clonotype has more than one count but fewer than ten. V gene TRBV6-2 or TRBV6-3 combines with J gene TRBJ1-5; no definite D call. CDR1 is MNHEY and CDR2 is SVGEGT in the germline V gene. The CDR3 runs 12 residues. The germline V and J ends were trimmed by 5 bases and 5 bases, with 7 bases remaining between them. CDR3 in DNA: TGTGCCAGCAGTAAGGTAGATCAGCCCCAGCATTTT. As protein: CASSKVDQPQHF.

The table lists this clonotype with a few counts. The rearrangement uses TRBV4-1 and TRBJ1-5; 8 bases fit TRBD1. The CDR3 sequence is 16 residues long. Germline V gene data show CDR1 as MGHRA and CDR2 as YSYEKL. The V gene end was trimmed by 1 base and the J gene end by 2 bases; junction bases not matched to a gene: 4. The CDR3 here is CASSQAAGGGNQPQHF. As DNA, the CDR3 is TGCGCCAGCAGCCAAGCAGCAGGGGGCGGCAATCAGCCCCAGCATTTT.

This chain connects TRBV15 to TRBJ1-3; D not resolved. Trimming stripped 0 bases from V and 9 bases from J, with 3 bases between. Germline loops: CDR1 LNHNV, CDR2 YYDKDF (reference sequence). There are 11 residues in the CDR3. DNA for the CDR3: TGTGCCACCAGCAGAGACGGCACCATATATTTT. Residues: CATSRDGTIYF.

This clonotype occurred a few times. The J gene is TRBJ1-6, the V gene TRBV4-2; the D gene is possibly TRBD1 (6 bases). From germline, CDR1 is LGHNA and CDR2 YNFKEQ. CDR3 length equals 15 residues. V lost 0 bases and J lost 10, with 13 bases in between. The CDR3 sequence is CASSQEGGGGSPLHF. The CDR3 coding sequence is TGTGCCAGCAGCCAAGAAGGGGGAGGAGGATCACCCCTCCACTTT.

This clonotype has a handful of counts. The J gene is TRBJ1-1, the V gene TRBV12-5; D unclear. This CDR3 region has 13 residues. CDR1 is LGHNT and CDR2 is FRNRAP in the germline V gene. Deletions cut 10 bases from V and 0 bases from J, with 12 bases between. The CDR3 coding sequence is TGTGCTACTGCCCCGGACCTGAACACTGAAGCTTTCTTT. Its protein is CATAPDLNTEAFF.

This clonotype was counted only a few times. The chain joins TRBV4-1 to TRBJ2-2; D gene unclear. The V end was cut by 1 base, the J end by 4 bases, with 10 bases between. The CDR3 contains 15 residues. Germline V CDR1 and CDR2: MGHRA, YSYEKL. This CDR3 reads CASSQGPGPTGELFF. The CDR3 nucleotides read TGCGCCAGCAGCCAAGGACCGGGTCCCACCGGGGAGCTGTTTTTT.